The 32 T cell receptor beta chains given below trace back to one sample, sequenced in a study of PD-1 blockade in classical Hodgkin lymphoma (dated by TCRdb to 2020 to 2022). Read against the paper, the sample's time point label means: cycle 2 day 1 (C2D1) of nivolumab. Every trial patient had relapsed after autologous stem cell transplantation, and cohorts A, B and C differed in prior brentuximab vedotin exposure. The library was generated by the immunoSEQ multiplex PCR assay. TCRdb carries this immuneACCESS record with in-frame sequences only. Its versions omit some clonotypes, under half of them owing to an unresolved V gene in the studies checked, with the rest unexplained. This sample holds roughly 25,000 clones; around 64% were observed only once. The ten biggest clones cover approximately 12% of the sample. This material consisted of peripheral blood mononuclear cells (PBMCs), taken before the second cycle of nivolumab. The receptors stem from a human donor with classical Hodgkin lymphoma.

The gene calls are TRBV6-5 and TRBJ1-1, with TRBD1 matching 8 bases. Germline-derived CDR1 and CDR2 are MNHEY and SVGAGI. V lost 2 bases to trimming and J lost 7 bases; unmatched junction nucleotides: 6. There are 14 residues in the CDR3. The CDR3 nucleotides read TGTGCCAGCAGTTACGCAGGGGGCTGGGATGAAGCTTTCTTT. Amino acid sequence: CASSYAGGWDEAFF.

This clone occurred a few times. The chain uses TRBV10-3 and TRBJ1-2; 7 bases map to TRBD1. The germline V gene has CDR1 ENHRY and CDR2 SYGVKD. The CDR3 has 17 residues. V gave up 5 bases and J gave up 4 bases; unmatched junction bases: 16. CDR3 coding DNA: TGTGCCATCAGTACAACCGGGACAGCGAAGACCGTCTATGGCTACACCTTC. It codes for CAISTTGTAKTVYGYTF.

V and J are TRBV6-1 and TRBJ1-5, with 10 bases that match TRBD1. Germline trimming cut 5 bases from V and 2 bases from J; bases unmatched to any gene: 3. Germline V CDR1 and CDR2: MNHNS, SASEGT. The CDR3 runs to 15 residues. DNA of the CDR3: TGTGCCAGCAGTCCGACAGGGGGCCGCAATCAGCCCCAGCATTTT. Its protein product is CASSPTGGRNQPQHF.

The genes are TRBV6-5 and TRBJ2-5; 8 nucleotides agree with TRBD1. Judging by the DNA end, TRBJ2-7 fits better; the J call may be wrong. Germline V CDR1 and CDR2: MNHEY, SVGAGI. This CDR3 region has 16 residues. The CDR3, as DNA: TGTGCCAGCAGTTACTCCCGGACAGGGCTGTCCTACGAGCAGTACTTC. Its translation: CASSYSRTGLSYEQYF.

This clone was detected a few times. This chain uses TRBV6-6 with TRBJ1-4; no definite D call. Germline V gene data show CDR1 as MNHNY and CDR2 as SVGAGI (reference sequence). The length of the CDR3 is 12 residues. V gave up 0 bases and J gave up 8 bases, with 4 bases separating them. CDR3 sequence (DNA): TGTGCCAGCAGTTACTCTCGGGAAAAACTGTTTTTT. Protein sequence: CASSYSREKLFF.

The chain has TRBV5-4 and TRBJ2-7, with D possibly TRBD1 on 5 matching bases. Trimming shortened V by 0 bases and J by 0 bases, and 16 bases separated the two germline ends. This CDR3 region has 17 residues. CDR1 is SGHNT and CDR2 is YYREEE in the germline V gene (reference sequence). The CDR3 sequence is CASSLGGRSRGSYEQYF. For the CDR3, the DNA is TGTGCCAGCAGCTTGGGTGGAAGGTCAAGGGGCTCCTACGAGCAGTACTTC.

This clone was counted once. The chain has TRBV7-2 and TRBJ1-5, with D tentatively TRBD1 (6 bases). V lost 1 base and J lost 4, with 11 bases in between. Germline V lookup: CDR1 SGHTA, CDR2 FQGNSA. The CDR3 extends over 15 amino acids. The CDR3 nucleotides read TGTGCCAGCAGCTTAGTAGGACAGATGAATCAGCCCCAGCATTTT. Protein sequence: CASSLVGQMNQPQHF.

The chain links TRBV19 to TRBJ2-7; D uncertain. The CDR3 length is 13 residues. V was cut by 5 bases and J by 0 bases, with 8 bases left in between. The germline V gene encodes CDR1 LNHDA and CDR2 SQIVND (reference sequence). CDR3: CASSVGFSYEQYF. The CDR3 nucleotides are TGTGCCAGTAGTGTGGGATTCTCCTACGAGCAGTACTTC.

The rearrangement uses TRBV4-3 and TRBJ2-7; 12 bases line up with TRBD2. Germline assignment: CDR1 LGHNA and CDR2 YSLEER. J was trimmed by 7 bases and V by 0 bases; bases with no gene match: 1. The CDR3 is 14 residues long. This CDR3 is CASSQDTSGREQYF. In DNA form, the CDR3 reads TGCGCCAGCAGCCAAGATACTAGCGGGAGGGAGCAGTACTTC.

This chain links TRBV7-2 with TRBJ1-4; D perhaps matches TRBD1 (5 bases). CDR3 length equals 16 residues. Trimming took 4 bases from V and 2 from J, leaving 14 bases between them. Germline lookup yields CDR1 SGHTA and CDR2 FQGNSA. The CDR3: CASSSRPGTTNEKLFF. In DNA form, the CDR3 reads TGTGCCAGCAGCTCACGACCAGGGACTACTAATGAAAAACTGTTTTTT.

The chain uses TRBV18 and TRBJ2-5; 15 nucleotides agree with TRBD2. Germline V lookup: CDR1 KGHSH, CDR2 LQKENI. The J segment lost 4 bases and the V segment lost 6 bases, leaving 15 bases of the junction unmatched. The CDR3 has 19 amino acids. CDR3 region: CASSPPRSRTSGRGETQYF. The CDR3 bases are TGTGCCAGCTCGCCCCCTCGGTCAAGGACTAGCGGGAGGGGAGAGACCCAGTACTTC.

The CDR3 here is CASSIGDLGVYGYTF. CDR3 DNA sequence: TGTGCCAGTAGTATCGGCGACCTGGGCGTCTATGGCTACACCTTC. The chain recombines TRBV19 with TRBJ1-2; D is uncertain. CDR1 LNHDA and CDR2 SQIVND come from the germline V gene (reference sequence). The CDR3 is 15 amino acids. V lost 3 bases and J lost 4, with 15 bases in between.

The chain carries TRBV15 and TRBJ2-5; 8 positions agree with TRBD1. V lost 8 bases and J lost 4; bases outside the gene matches: 3. CDR1 and CDR2 from the germline V gene are LNHNV and YYDKDF (reference sequence). CDR3 size: 12 residues. CDR3 region: CATGQGRETQYF. The CDR3 bases are TGTGCCACCGGACAGGGCAGAGAGACCCAGTACTTC.

The rearrangement links TRBV5-1 to TRBJ2-1; 10 bases are a match to TRBD2. CDR1 SGHRS and CDR2 YFSETQ come from the germline V gene. Losses at the gene ends were 2 bases for V and 8 bases for J; bases not matched to a gene: 4. This CDR3 is 14 amino acids long. The CDR3 bases are TGCGCCAGCAGCTTCGTAGCGGGGGGCGATGAGCAGTTCTTC. Amino acids: CASSFVAGGDEQFF.

This clone turned up a few times. CDR3 loop: CASSWQIGERGSSGANVLTF. CDR3 coding DNA: TGCGCCAGCAGCTGGCAGATTGGCGAGCGGGGCTCCTCTGGGGCCAACGTCCTGACTTTC. The rearrangement uses TRBV5-1 and TRBJ2-6, with TRBD2 identical over 7 bases. This CDR3 contains 20 residues. The V segment lost 3 bases and the J segment 0 bases; nucleotides outside the gene matches: 15. Per germline, CDR1 SGHRS and CDR2 YFSETQ.

The rearrangement joins TRBV7-2 to TRBJ2-7, with D unclear. The CDR3 extends over 15 amino acids. V was shortened by 4 bases and J by 5 bases, with 18 bases between the two germline ends. In germline, CDR1 is SGHTA, CDR2 FQGNSA. The CDR3 loop reads CASSSAATGLHEQYF. In nucleotides, the CDR3 is TGTGCCAGCAGCTCGGCGGCAACCGGCCTGCACGAGCAGTACTTC.

The V and J genes are TRBV5-7 and TRBJ2-1; 14 bases are shared with TRBD2. TRBV5-7 is filed as an ORF, its function uncertain. This CDR3 contains 16 residues. Unmatched junction bases numbered 5, after V lost 0 bases and J lost 9 bases. Here the CDR3 DNA reads TGTGCCAGCAGCTTGGGGGGACTAGCGGGAGAGGGTGAGCAGTTCTTC. Protein product: CASSLGGLAGEGEQFF.

The chain links TRBV5-1 to TRBJ1-2; maybe TRBD1 (6 bases). V lost 6 bases and J 3 bases, leaving 15 bases between the germline ends. The CDR3 is 14 residues long. Germline CDR1 reads SGHRS; CDR2 reads YFSETQ. The CDR3 loop reads CASTRGGSHYGYTF. The CDR3 DNA sequence: TGCGCCAGCACCAGGGGTGGCAGCCACTATGGCTACACCTTC.

The chain links TRBV28 to TRBJ2-7; the D gene is possibly TRBD1 (6 bases). The CDR3 has 16 amino acids. CDR1 MDHEN and CDR2 SYDVKM come from the germline V gene. V was pared by 5 bases and J by 3 bases, with 20 bases between. The chain's CDR3 is CASSPTGLGSHYEQYF. CDR3 sequence (DNA): TGTGCCAGCAGTCCAACAGGGTTGGGCTCTCACTACGAGCAGTACTTC.

The rearrangement links TRBV6-1 to TRBJ2-1, with 11 bases lining up with TRBD2. Germline-derived CDR1 and CDR2 are MNHNS and SASEGT. CDR3 length: 17 residues. The V and J ends lost 1 base and 7 bases, in that order; junction bases with no gene match: 9. DNA for the CDR3: TGTGCCAGCAGTGAAGTCAGTAGCGGGAGGGCCCGGAATGAGCAGTTCTTC. Its translation: CASSEVSSGRARNEQFF.

This clone has more than one count but fewer than ten. The rearrangement links TRBV2 to TRBJ2-5, with D perhaps TRBD1 (6 bases). Germline lookup yields CDR1 SNHLY and CDR2 FYNNEI. The length of the CDR3 is 13 residues. Trimming removed 6 bases from V and 5 bases from J, with 13 bases in between. CDR3 sequence (DNA): TGTGCCAGCAGAAAAAACAGGGCGGAGACCCAGTACTTC. Its translation is CASRKNRAETQYF.

V is TRBV9 and J is TRBJ2-1; D perhaps matches TRBD2 (7 bases). Germline V lookup: CDR1 SGDLS, CDR2 YYNGEE. V dropped 2 bases and J dropped 2 bases, with 11 bases sitting between them. The CDR3 extends over 15 amino acids. In nucleotides, the CDR3 is TGTGCCAGCAGCGTTGGCGGGGGCCCCTACAATGAGCAGTTCTTC. Protein product: CASSVGGGPYNEQFF.

This sequence joins TRBV30 and TRBJ1-2, with D hard to call. The germline V gene has CDR1 GTSNPN and CDR2 SVGIG (reference sequence). There are 13 residues in the CDR3. Trimming pared 3 bases from V and 4 bases from J, leaving 12 bases between. CDR3 nucleotide sequence: TGTGCCTGGAGGAACGGCGGGTCCTATGGCTACACCTTC. Its translation: CAWRNGGSYGYTF.

The chain employs TRBV9 and TRBJ1-2; maybe TRBD1 (5 bases). The germline V gene encodes CDR1 SGDLS and CDR2 YYNGEE. The V end lost 1 base, the J end lost 2 bases, and 9 bases lay between the germline ends. This CDR3 is built from 14 residues. This CDR3 reads CASSVRDRNYGYTF. CDR3 in DNA: TGTGCCAGCAGCGTAAGGGACCGAAACTATGGCTACACCTTC.

The V gene is TRBV27, the J gene TRBJ1-2; tentatively, D is TRBD1 (6 bases). V shed 2 bases and J shed 0 bases, with 10 bases lying between them. CDR1 MNHEY and CDR2 SMNVEV come from the germline V gene (reference sequence). The CDR3 has 15 amino acids. CDR3 residues: CASSLTGATNYGYTF. Written as DNA, the CDR3 is TGTGCCAGCAGTTTAACGGGGGCGACTAACTATGGCTACACCTTC.

This chain uses TRBV2 with TRBJ1-2; tentative D call: TRBD1 (6 bases). CDR3 length: 16 residues. V dropped 4 bases and J dropped 4 bases, with 19 bases sitting between them. Germline CDR1 reads SNHLY; CDR2 reads FYNNEI. The CDR3 DNA sequence: TGTGCCAGCAGTGCCGAGGCCTGGGGGGCTCTCTATGGCTACACCTTC. Protein sequence: CASSAEAWGALYGYTF. Variable domain in full (rest from reference TRBV2 and TRBJ1-2): EPEVTQTPSHQVTQMGQEVILRCVPISNHLYFYWYRQILGQKVEFLVSFYNNEISEKSEIFDDQFSVERPDGSNFTLKIRSTKLEDSAMYFCASSAEAWGALYGYTFGSGTRLTVV.

Only a few counts were recorded for this clone. The rearrangement uses TRBV27 and TRBJ2-7; D assignment may be TRBD1 or TRBD2 (7 bases each). V was trimmed by 0 bases and J by 4 bases, leaving 13 bases between them. The CDR3 spans 15 residues. CDR1 is MNHEY and CDR2 is SMNVEV in the germline V gene (reference sequence). DNA for the CDR3: TGTGCCAGCAGTTTATCGAGCCAGGGGGGGTACGAGCAGTACTTC. Translating it yields CASSLSSQGGYEQYF.

V gene TRBV29-1 combines with J gene TRBJ1-1, with D perhaps matching TRBD1 (5 bases). The CDR3 length is 12 residues. Germline CDR1 reads SQVTM; CDR2 reads ANQGSEA. The ends were cut back, 6 bases at V and 2 bases at J, with 10 bases in the middle. CDR3: CSVQQGNTEAFF. CDR3 sequence (DNA): TGCAGCGTACAGCAGGGTAACACTGAAGCTTTCTTT. Variable domain in full (rest from reference TRBV29-1 and TRBJ1-1): SAVISQKPSRDICQRGTSLTIQCQVDSQVTMMFWYRQQPGQSLTLIATANQGSEATYESGFVIDKFPISRPNLTFSTLTVSNMSPEDSSIYLCSVQQGNTEAFFGQGTRLTVV.

This clone is classed as medium-sized. V usage is TRBV29-1 and J usage is TRBJ1-2; the D gene is possibly TRBD1 (6 bases). CDR1 is SQVTM and CDR2 is ANQGSEA in the germline V gene. The CDR3 covers 13 residues. Trimming stripped 2 bases from V and 5 bases from J, with 12 bases between. The CDR3 reads CSVEWGARYGYTF. In DNA, the CDR3 is TGCAGCGTTGAATGGGGGGCTCGATATGGCTACACCTTC.

V gene TRBV25-1 combines with J gene TRBJ2-2; 7 bases match TRBD1. V shed 3 bases and J 0 bases; nucleotides not matched to a gene: 7. The CDR3 is made up of 17 amino acids. Germline loops: CDR1 MGHDK, CDR2 SYGVNS. The CDR3 nucleotides are TGTGCCAGCAGTGAGCAGAGACAGGGATCGAACACCGGGGAGCTGTTTTTT. Translating it yields CASSEQRQGSNTGELFF.

The chain employs TRBV5-1 and TRBJ2-7; possibly TRBD1 for D (7 bases). The V end was cut by 4 bases, the J end by 0 bases, with 20 bases between. CDR3 length equals 17 residues. The germline V gene encodes CDR1 SGHRS and CDR2 YFSETQ. The CDR3 DNA reads TGCGCCAGCAGCCCACTCACGGAGGGGGCCTACTCCTACGAGCAGTACTTC. Protein sequence: CASSPLTEGAYSYEQYF.

The V and J genes are TRBV19 and TRBJ1-1; weak D call: TRBD1 (5 bases). Trimming stripped 9 bases from V and 0 bases from J, with 11 bases between. This CDR3 spans 13 amino acids. CDR1 is LNHDA, CDR2 SQIVND, per germline (reference sequence). As DNA, the CDR3 is TGTGCCAGCGGAAAGACAGTGAACACTGAAGCTTTCTTT. It specifies CASGKTVNTEAFF. The complete variable domain, with remaining parts taken from reference TRBV19 and TRBJ1-1, reads DGGITQSPKYLFRKEGQNVTLSCEQNLNHDAMYWYRQDPGQGLRLIYYSQIVNDFQKGDIAEGYSVSREKKESFPLTVTSAQKNPTAFYLCASGKTVNTEAFFGQGTRLTVV.